This record covers a single TCR beta chain. Its antigen remains unidentified. The time point denotes: blood from clinic visit 5 months post-surgery; TSC patient then seizure free. Surgery cases with the highest brain T cell transcript signatures were chosen for sequencing. Patients received at least one anti-epileptic drug before surgery. These data come from a study of brain T cells in children with intractable seizures. Study-wide findings and caveats: Clones missing pre-surgery may reflect undersampling of that blood sample. Viral specificity was inferred only from CDR3 similarity; HCMV serostatus was unknown.

Profiling relied on immunoSEQ multiplex PCR, and the TCRdb table lists in-frame clones only, not all of them. The sample carries hundreds of thousands of clones, over 90% recorded once. This CDR3 is 17 amino acids long. Germline-derived CDR1 and CDR2 are SGHRS and YFSETQ. With 3 bases clipped from V and 3 bases from J, the junction kept 13 bases outside the gene matches. This sequence was found in a boy in the first two years of life with tuberous sclerosis and intractable seizures. This specimen consisted of peripheral blood, obtained approximately 5 months after surgery. The chain couples TRBV5-1 to TRBJ2-7; TRBD1 matches 9 bases. The CDR3 sequence is CASSWAGLSDRGYEQYF. In DNA, the CDR3 is TGCGCCAGCAGCTGGGCCGGTCTCTCGGACAGGGGCTACGAGCAGTACTTC.